This T cell receptor (beta chain) comes out of a study of stem cell transplantation in POMP-related autoinflammatory disease (dated by TCRdb to the early 2020s). With regard to the full study: The study hypothesized that defective thymoproteasomes impair MHC class I-dependent CD8+ T-cell differentiation and positive selection, skewing the TRB repertoire. Before transplant, CD4+ naive T-cell skewing, low CD8+ T-cell proportions, and reduced T-cell cytokine secretion were observed in patients. High-throughput TRB sequencing assessed how POMP deficiency affects T-cell receptor beta repertoire diversity and CDR3 characteristics. The investigation overall reported the following: Statistical significance for the trend toward lower diversity and increased clonality in PRAID patients was reached only for regulatory T cells. PRAID patients trended toward lower TRB diversity and higher clonality across all analyzed T-cell subsets. PRAID patients showed a restricted number of unique TRB V-J gene pairings.

The sample's time point, from its label and the paper: before hematopoietic stem cell transplant. PRAID featured prominent immunodeficiency alongside autoinflammation. Prior to TRB sequencing, T-cell subsets (conventional T cells, CD8+ T cells, regulatory T cells, T follicular helper cells) were sorted. To note about this clone: Its antigen has not been determined. No base-level quality is on record; no much larger clone is a single base apart.

CDR1 and CDR2 (MGHRA, YSYEKL) derive from the germline V gene. The CDR3 numbers 15 residues from cysteine through phenylalanine. Kept here is only the CDR3 DNA, which spans 45 bases and is read in frame from base 1. Trimming takes 2 bases from V and 0 bases from J, and the germline ends sit 8 bases apart. The library was built by means of the immunoSEQ multiplex PCR assay. The paper's processing steps were these. Shannon entropy, which accounts for clonal size distribution, was used to quantify repertoire diversity. The Gini-Simpson index (Simpson_1-D) was used to measure inequality in clonotype distribution. The source is immuneACCESS, and TCRdb retained only in-frame sequences with V and J called. Part of the clones is not carried over; for the studies checked, unresolved V genes explain less than half of this, and the remainder is unexplained. V and J calls and clone size are given by that table; D and trimming were obtained from the DNA. In all, the sample holds 33,000 or so clones, and around 88% of those were seen once. Over 0.6% of the sample is taken by the ten largest.

Sequencing used CD4+ T cells from PBMCs, obtained before stem cell transplantation. The receptor's source is a human donor with POMP-related autoinflammation and immune dysregulation (PRAID). This sequence uses TRBV4-1 and TRBJ2-4; the D gene remains uncertain. The DNA is as follows: TGCGCCAGCAGCCAAATGGGCCTAGCCAAAAACATTCAGTACTTC. It codes for CASSQMGLAKNIQYF.